These 22 T cell receptor beta chains originate from one sample sequenced in a study of blood T cell repertoires in COVID-19. The assay was immunoSEQ multiplex PCR, and TCRdb's table has in-frame clones only and misses some. The sample consists of approximately 150,000 clones, roughly 78% of them appearing once. Sequences were obtained from peripheral blood. These TCRs come from a woman aged 55-69 years with COVID-19, enrolled during active disease.

This sequence joins TRBV29-1 and TRBJ2-1, with 9 bases aligning to TRBD1. J was trimmed by 5 bases and V by 6 bases; bases with no gene match: 5. Germline CDR1 reads SQVTM; CDR2 reads ANQGSEA. The CDR3 has 13 amino acids. For the CDR3, the DNA is TGCAGCGTAGCCCGACAGGGGGACAATGAGCAGTTCTTC. Translated, it gives CSVARQGDNEQFF.

The chain uses TRBV11-2 and TRBJ2-1; 12 bases line up with TRBD2. The CDR3 is 18 residues long. The trim removed 3 bases at V and 0 bases at J, leaving 6 bases unmatched. The germline CDR1 and CDR2 sequences are SGHAT and FQNNGV. As DNA, the CDR3 is TGTGCCAGCAGCTTGCGACTAGCGGGAGCCCCCTCCTACAATGAGCAGTTCTTC. The encoded protein is CASSLRLAGAPSYNEQFF.

The rearrangement links TRBV6-5 to TRBJ1-1; 12 bases agree with TRBD1. CDR3 length: 14 residues. Germline CDR1 is MNHEY and CDR2 is SVGAGI. V shed 5 bases and J 11 bases; nucleotides not matched to a gene: 9. Written as DNA, the CDR3 is TGTGCCAGCAGTCCCGGGACAGGGGGCCTTCGGGCTTTCTTT. It specifies CASSPGTGGLRAFF.

The CDR3 sequence: CATSDPSGQGETQYF. The CDR3 nucleotides are TGTGCCACCAGTGACCCCTCGGGACAGGGAGAGACCCAGTACTTC. The chain is built from TRBV24-1 and TRBJ2-5; 9 nucleotides align to TRBD1. The CDR3 runs 15 residues. Germline V gives CDR1 KGHDR, CDR2 SFDVKD. V was clipped by 4 bases and J by 4 bases; unmatched bases: 6.

The rearrangement links TRBV24-1 to TRBJ2-2, with D perhaps matching TRBD2 (5 bases). Germline V CDR1 and CDR2: KGHDR, SFDVKD. This CDR3 region has 18 residues. V dropped 1 base and J dropped 3 bases, with 17 bases sitting between them. CDR3 DNA sequence: TGTGCCACCAGTGATTTTGGTCCTGGGATGAGGGACACCGGGGAGCTGTTTTTT. Translating it yields CATSDFGPGMRDTGELFF.

In DNA form, the CDR3 reads TGTGCCAGCAGCGCCTGGTTGACTAGCGGGGGGGATGAGCAGTTCTTC. Its protein product is CASSAWLTSGGDEQFF. This chain uses TRBV9 with TRBJ2-1; 14 bases agree with TRBD2. The CDR3 runs to 16 residues. CDR1 and CDR2 from the germline V gene are SGDLS and YYNGEE. J was trimmed by 8 bases and V by 3 bases; bases with no gene match: 7.

The chain couples TRBV7-8 to TRBJ2-1; TRBD2 matches at 7 bases. The CDR3 has 15 residues. J lost 7 bases, V lost 2 bases, and 8 bases had no gene match. Germline V gives CDR1 SGHVS, CDR2 FQNEAQ. Written as DNA, the CDR3 is TGTGCCAGCAGCTTATTTACCGGACTAGAGAATGAGCAGTTCTTC. It encodes CASSLFTGLENEQFF.

V gene TRBV7-9 combines with J gene TRBJ1-1; D is ambiguous. The CDR3 contains 14 residues. Germline lookup yields CDR1 SEHNR and CDR2 FQNEAQ (reference sequence). V dropped 4 bases and J dropped 4 bases, with 13 bases sitting between them. The CDR3 loop reads CASSYAVLSTEAFF. DNA of the CDR3: TGTGCCAGCAGCTATGCGGTCTTAAGCACTGAAGCTTTCTTT. The whole variable domain, filled in from reference TRBV7-9 and TRBJ1-1, reads DTGVSQNPRHKITKRGQNVTFRCDPISEHNRLYWYRQTLGQGPEFLTYFQNEAQLEKSRLLSDRFSAERPKGSFSTLEIQRTEQGDSAMYLCASSYAVLSTEAFFGQGTRLTVV.

The chain joins TRBV19 to TRBJ1-6; maybe TRBD1 (5 bases). Between the trimmed V and J ends, which lost 3 bases and 5 bases, there was a span of 8 bases. The germline CDR1 and CDR2 sequences are LNHDA and SQIVND (reference sequence). This CDR3 comprises 14 residues. In nucleotides, the CDR3 is TGTGCCAGTAGTATCGGGGGAGATAATTCACCCCTCCACTTT. Translating it yields CASSIGGDNSPLHF.

The sample holds one count of this clone. The chain uses TRBV27 and TRBJ2-2, with 7 bases matching TRBD1. The CDR3 consists of 16 residues. V lost 5 bases and J lost 0; bases outside the gene matches: 6. Looked up from germline, CDR1 is MNHEY and CDR2 is SMNVEV (reference sequence). DNA of the CDR3: TGTGCCAGCAGTCCAATTGGGACAGCGAACACCGGGGAGCTGTTTTTT. Translation gives CASSPIGTANTGELFF.

This rearrangement joins TRBV29-1 to TRBJ2-7; 13 nucleotides line up with TRBD2. Germline lookup yields CDR1 SQVTM and CDR2 ANQGSEA. V was clipped by 1 base and J by 4 bases; unmatched bases: 4. The CDR3 has 15 residues. CDR3 in DNA: TGCAGCGTTGAAGGGACTAGCGGGAGTTCGTACGAGCAGTACTTC. Translating gives CSVEGTSGSSYEQYF.

The chain has TRBV6-5 and TRBJ1-2, with D possibly TRBD1 on 5 matching bases. The CDR3 runs to 14 residues. V was pared by 6 bases and J by 2 bases, with 13 bases between. The germline V gene encodes CDR1 MNHEY and CDR2 SVGAGI. CDR3 in DNA: TGTGCCAGCAGGACAGCCGGTGGAAACTATGGCTACACCTTC. Translation gives CASRTAGGNYGYTF.

CDR3 nucleotide sequence: TGTGCCAGCAGCTCAACAGGGGCCTCCTACGAGCAGTACTTC. Translation: CASSSTGASYEQYF. This rearrangement joins TRBV11-3 to TRBJ2-7; 7 nucleotides match TRBD1. Germline trimming cut 4 bases from V and 0 bases from J; bases unmatched to any gene: 3. CDR1 and CDR2 from the germline V gene are SGHNT and YENEEA. This CDR3 is built from 14 residues. Full variable domain (outside the CDR3, taken from reference TRBV11-3 and TRBJ2-7): EAGVVQSPRYKIIEKKQPVAFWCNPISGHNTLYWYLQNLGQGPELLIRYENEEAVDDSQLPKDRFSAERLKGVDSTLKIQPAELGDSAVYLCASSSTGASYEQYFGPGTRLTVT.

This sequence joins TRBV6-6 and TRBJ2-4; perhaps TRBD2 as D (5 bases). Germline CDR1 MNHNY, CDR2 SVGAGI (reference sequence). Trimming shortened V by 6 bases and J by 3 bases, and 18 bases separated the two germline ends. The CDR3 consists of 16 residues. The CDR3 DNA reads as TGTGCCAGCAGCCCCCCAAGCGGAGGAATCAAAAACATTCAGTACTTC. Translation gives CASSPPSGGIKNIQYF.

The chain has TRBV7-8 and TRBJ1-4, with 7 bases that match TRBD1. V was clipped by 5 bases and J by 2 bases; unmatched bases: 5. The V gene's germline CDR1 is SGHVS and CDR2 FQNEAQ. The CDR3 is 15 residues long. The CDR3 loop reads CASSRQGGTNEKLFF. DNA of the CDR3: TGTGCCAGCAGCCGACAGGGTGGGACTAATGAAAAACTGTTTTTT.

The chain carries TRBV18 and TRBJ2-6; TRBD1 matches 12 bases. This CDR3 is built from 18 residues. Germline CDR1 KGHSH, CDR2 LQKENI. With V trimmed by 4 bases and J by 4 bases, 8 bases remained unmatched. The CDR3 DNA follows: TGTGCCAGCTCACAAAATTCGGGACAGGGGGCCGGGGCCAACGTCCTGACTTTC. It is translated as CASSQNSGQGAGANVLTF.

V and J are TRBV2 and TRBJ1-5; 7 nucleotides match TRBD1. Germline CDR1 is SNHLY and CDR2 is FYNNEI. Trimming cost V 6 bases and J 0 bases; bases outside gene matches: 8. The CDR3 extends over 16 amino acids. The CDR3 bases are TGTGCCAGCAGCTGGGCTAGGGACAGTAGCAATCAGCCCCAGCATTTT. Residues: CASSWARDSSNQPQHF.

This chain uses TRBV5-1 with TRBJ1-1; D perhaps matches TRBD1 (6 bases). This CDR3 comprises 15 residues. The germline V gene encodes CDR1 SGHRS and CDR2 YFSETQ. Trimming stripped 5 bases from V and 1 base from J, with 15 bases between. CDR3 in amino acids: CASRQGYGANTEAFF. CDR3 nucleotides: TGCGCCAGCAGACAGGGTTATGGCGCGAACACTGAAGCTTTCTTT.

This sequence joins TRBV19 and TRBJ2-3; the D is unclear. This CDR3 comprises 15 residues. V lost 3 bases, J lost 0 bases, and 10 bases lay in between. Per germline, CDR1 LNHDA and CDR2 SQIVND (reference sequence). The CDR3 DNA follows: TGTGCCAGTAGTATTCTTACCGGGAGCACAGATACGCAGTATTTT. Protein: CASSILTGSTDTQYF.

The chain recombines TRBV10-3 with TRBJ1-1, with a possible D match to TRBD1 (5 bases). This CDR3 contains 15 residues. The germline CDR1 and CDR2 sequences are ENHRY and SYGVKD. V lost 5 bases, J lost 5 bases, and 18 bases lay in between. The CDR3 loop is CAISRDSQGSTEAFF. The CDR3 DNA follows: TGTGCCATCAGTAGAGACAGTCAGGGTTCGACTGAAGCTTTCTTT.

The rearrangement uses TRBV7-2 and TRBJ2-1; tentatively, D is TRBD1 (6 bases). The germline V and J ends were trimmed by 5 bases and 4 bases, with 9 bases remaining between them. CDR1 and CDR2 from the germline V gene are SGHTA and FQGNSA. The CDR3 has 13 residues. The CDR3 DNA sequence: TGTGCCAGCAGCACGACAGGATACAATGAGCAGTTCTTC. Encoded protein: CASSTTGYNEQFF. Complete variable domain (other parts from reference TRBV7-2 and TRBJ2-1): GAGVSQSPSNKVTEKGKDVELRCDPISGHTALYWYRQSLGQGLEFLIYFQGNSAPDKSGLPSDRFSAERTGGSVSTLTIQRTQQEDSAVYLCASSTTGYNEQFFGPGTRLTVL.

The rearrangement links TRBV5-1 to TRBJ2-1; D perhaps matches TRBD1 (6 bases). CDR3 length equals 16 residues. Between the trimmed V and J ends, which lost 4 bases and 5 bases, there was a span of 19 bases. Germline loops: CDR1 SGHRS, CDR2 YFSETQ. CDR3 nucleotide sequence: TGCGCCAGCAGCGGCGGAACAACAGGGATGCACAATGAGCAGTTCTTC. It yields the protein CASSGGTTGMHNEQFF.